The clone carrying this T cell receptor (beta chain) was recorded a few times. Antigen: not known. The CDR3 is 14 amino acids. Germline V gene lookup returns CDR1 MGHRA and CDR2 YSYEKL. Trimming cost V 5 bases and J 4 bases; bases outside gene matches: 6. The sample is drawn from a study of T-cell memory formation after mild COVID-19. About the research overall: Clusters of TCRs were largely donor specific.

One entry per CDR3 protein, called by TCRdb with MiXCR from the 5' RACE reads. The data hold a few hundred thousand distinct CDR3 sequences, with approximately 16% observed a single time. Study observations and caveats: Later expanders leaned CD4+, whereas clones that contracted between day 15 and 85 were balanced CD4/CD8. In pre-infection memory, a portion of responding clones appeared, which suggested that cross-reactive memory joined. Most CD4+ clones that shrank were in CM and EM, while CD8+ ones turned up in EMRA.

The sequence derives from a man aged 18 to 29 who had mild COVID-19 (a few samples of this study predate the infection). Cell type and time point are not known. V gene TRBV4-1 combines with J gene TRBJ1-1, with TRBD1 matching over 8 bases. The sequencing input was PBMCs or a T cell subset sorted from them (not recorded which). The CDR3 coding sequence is TGCGCCAGCAGCAACGGCCAGGGGGCCACTGAAGCTTTCTTT. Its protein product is CASSNGQGATEAFF.